The source of this T cell receptor (beta chain) is a study of blood T cell repertoires in COVID-19. The CDR3 runs to 14 residues. CDR1 and CDR2 (germline): SGHTA, FQGTGA. V dropped 4 bases and J dropped 3; count of bases not matched to a gene: 2. Some clones are missing from TCRdb's copy, which holds only in-frame ones; the method was immunoSEQ multiplex PCR. In the table there are 200,000 to 250,000 clones, roughly nine tenths of which are singletons. The specimen was peripheral blood. This chain connects TRBV7-3 to TRBJ2-5; 10 nucleotides line up with TRBD2. This TCR was recovered from a man aged 55 to 70 with acute or convalescent COVID-19. The CDR3 DNA is TGTGCCAGCAGCTCCGGACTAGCGGAAGAGACCCAGTACTTC. The encoded protein is CASSSGLAEETQYF.